The clone carrying this T cell receptor beta chain was counted ten times or more. Its antigen is undetermined. The CDR3 has 18 residues. V lost 3 bases and J lost 0; bases outside the gene matches: 15. Germline V gives CDR1 SQVTM, CDR2 ANQGSEA. By quantitative 5'-RACE with molecular barcodes, the TCR beta libraries were made. TCRdb ran MiXCR on the 5' RACE reads and lists one entry per CDR3 protein. In the table there are fewer than 400,000 distinct CDR3 sequences, 20% to 25% of which are singletons. The sample belongs to a study of CD8 T cells in ankylosing spondylitis. Overall study findings and caveats: Disease-linked clones displayed a CD8+ phenotype and appeared relatively rarely in peripheral blood. Ankylosing spondylitis blood appeared to be characterized by a TCR beta motif of about eight highly homologous variants. Significantly higher representation of disease-linked clones was reported for matched ankylosing spondylitis synovial fluid.

The J gene is TRBJ2-3, the V gene TRBV29-1, with 7 positions matching TRBD1. This receptor was identified in a male donor with ankylosing spondylitis. Material for sequencing was blood, either unsorted or a sorted T cell fraction (not recorded which). The chain's CDR3 is CSVDSGGPTLVSTDTQYF. CDR3 sequence (DNA): TGCAGCGTTGATTCAGGGGGTCCAACCCTCGTTAGCACAGATACGCAGTATTTT.